Listed here are 12 T cell receptor beta chains from one sample, sequenced in a study of cytomegalovirus exposure and HLA in healthy donors. 13 Jbeta primers and 60 Vbeta primers were used for the PCR. Measured with immunoSEQ multiplex PCR; TCRdb has only the in-frame clones, and not every one. Of about 140,000 clones listed, around 70% are singletons. Input material: PBMCs. The receptors come from a woman aged 25 to 39 in good health and CMV-seronegative.

The rearrangement uses TRBV18 and TRBJ2-7, with D tentatively TRBD1 (5 bases). This CDR3 region has 15 residues. Trimming stripped 6 bases from V and 1 base from J, with 16 bases between. From germline, CDR1 is KGHSH and CDR2 LQKENI. The CDR3 loop is CASSSTGQVSYEQYF. In DNA, the CDR3 is TGTGCCAGCTCCAGCACAGGACAAGTATCCTACGAGCAGTACTTC.

J is TRBJ1-1 and V is TRBV6-1; the D gene is possibly TRBD1 (5 bases). Germline V gives CDR1 MNHNS, CDR2 SASEGT. CDR3 length equals 11 residues. The V and J ends lost 6 bases and 9 bases respectively, with 11 bases between them. CDR3 region: CASSPRQQAFF. The CDR3 DNA is TGTGCCAGCAGCCCTAGACAGCAAGCTTTCTTT.

The CDR3, as DNA: TGTGCCAGCAGCCCTACGGACAGGGCTAGCTCCTACAATGAGCAGTTCTTC. Its protein product is CASSPTDRASSYNEQFF. The chain is built from TRBV11-2 and TRBJ2-1; TRBD1 matches at 8 bases. In germline, CDR1 is SGHAT, CDR2 FQNNGV. Trimming at V came to 5 bases and at J to 0 bases, leaving 9 bases not matched to a gene. The CDR3 spans 17 residues.

The chain joins TRBV28 to TRBJ2-5; the D gene is possibly TRBD1 (6 bases). Trimming cost V 6 bases and J 0 bases, with 17 bases left between them. This CDR3 spans 16 amino acids. In germline, CDR1 is MDHEN, CDR2 SYDVKM. This CDR3 reads CASRDPKGENQETQYF. DNA for the CDR3: TGTGCCAGCAGAGACCCTAAGGGGGAGAACCAAGAGACCCAGTACTTC.

The J gene is TRBJ1-4, the V gene TRBV5-6, with 7 bases aligning to TRBD1. J was trimmed by 10 bases and V by 2 bases; bases with no gene match: 2. Germline values: CDR1 SGHDT, CDR2 YYEEEE. This CDR3 has 12 residues. The CDR3 spells CASSFQGGKLFF. DNA of the CDR3: TGTGCCAGCAGCTTTCAGGGGGGAAAACTGTTTTTT. Full variable domain (missing parts from reference TRBV5-6 and TRBJ1-4): DAGVTQSPTHLIKTRGQQVTLRCSPKSGHDTVSWYQQALGQGPQFIFQYYEEEERQRGNFPDRFSGHQFPNYSSELNVNALLLGDSALYLCASSFQGGKLFFGSGTQLSVL.

This clone has just a few counts. The V and J genes are TRBV7-2 and TRBJ2-5, with D possibly being TRBD1 (6 bases). From germline, CDR1 is SGHTA and CDR2 FQGNSA. The CDR3 has 13 amino acids. V was pared by 4 bases and J by 7 bases, with 13 bases between. CDR3 in amino acids: CASSWGRSGTQYF. For the CDR3, the DNA is TGTGCCAGCAGCTGGGGGCGGTCTGGGACCCAGTACTTC.

The genes are TRBV29-1 and TRBJ1-1; TRBD1 aligns across 8 bases. The CDR3 has 15 amino acids. The ends lost 5 bases at V and 4 bases at J; junction bases unmatched: 12. CDR1 is SQVTM and CDR2 is ANQGSEA in the germline V gene. CDR3 bases: TGCAGCGTTACTAGCGAGACAGGGGCGAGCACTGAAGCTTTCTTT. This sequence encodes CSVTSETGASTEAFF.

The genes are TRBV19 and TRBJ2-5; 10 bases match TRBD1. The DNA end favors TRBJ2-7, so the J call may be wrong. This CDR3 spans 15 amino acids. The germline CDR1 and CDR2 sequences are LNHDA and SQIVND (reference sequence). CDR3 coding DNA: TGTGCCAGTAGTGCCTGGGACAGGGGATTAGGCGAGCAGTACTTC. Amino acids: CASSAWDRGLGEQYF.

The V and J genes are TRBV7-3 and TRBJ2-1; 9 nucleotides match TRBD1. The germline CDR1 and CDR2 sequences are SGHTA and FQGTGA. The CDR3 contains 14 residues. V was clipped by 2 bases and J by 4 bases; unmatched bases: 0. CDR3 amino acids: CASSLGTGYNEQFF. The CDR3 region has the DNA TGTGCCAGCAGCTTAGGGACAGGGTACAATGAGCAGTTCTTC. The full variable domain, rest sourced from reference TRBV7-3 and TRBJ2-1, is GAGVSQTPSNKVTEKGKYVELRCDPISGHTALYWYRQSLGQGPEFLIYFQGTGAADDSGLPNDRFFAVRPEGSVSTLKIQRTERGDSAVYLCASSLGTGYNEQFFGPGTRLTVL.

The rearrangement joins TRBV5-1 to TRBJ2-6; D is unresolved. Trimming left V 4 bases short and J 2 bases short, with 7 bases between. Germline V CDR1 and CDR2: SGHRS, YFSETQ. The CDR3 loop spans 14 amino acids. The CDR3 is CASSLSTGANVLTF. CDR3 coding DNA: TGCGCCAGCAGCCTTAGTACTGGGGCCAACGTCCTGACTTTC.

A single count supports this clone. The chain carries TRBV7-7 and TRBJ2-2, with a possible D match to TRBD1 (5 bases). The CDR3 extends over 13 amino acids. The V gene's germline CDR1 is SSHAT and CDR2 FNYEAQ (reference sequence). The CDR3 protein is CASSQGNTGELFF. For the CDR3, the DNA is TGTGCTAGCTCCCAGGGTAACACCGGGGAGCTGTTTTTT.

The chain is built from TRBV5-4 and TRBJ1-2; D uncertain. Germline assignment: CDR1 SGHNT and CDR2 YYREEE (reference sequence). V dropped 1 base and J dropped 8 bases, with 15 bases sitting between them. The CDR3 spans 14 residues. The chain's CDR3 is CASSLFSPPGGYTF. The CDR3 nucleotides read TGTGCCAGCAGCTTGTTTAGCCCACCGGGGGGCTACACCTTC.